This T cell receptor (beta chain) was identified in a study of cytotoxic CD8 clonotypes in ibrutinib-treated CLL. The study's findings and limits: At the start, clonality exceeded age-matched healthy donors and followed circulating CD8+ T-cell counts.

About this clone itself: Its antigen is still unknown.

The CDR3 is made up of 14 amino acids. Germline CDR1 MNHNS, CDR2 SASEGT. TCRdb's table, derived via immunoSEQ multiplex PCR, lists solely in-frame clones and lacks some. This sample carries almost 250,000 clones, under 75% of them seen once, and the ten largest clones take 15%. The receptor comes from a human donor with chronic lymphocytic leukemia. The rearrangement joins TRBV6-1 to TRBJ2-7; D may be TRBD1 (5 bases). This sample comprised PBMCs, obtained after 24 months of ibrutinib treatment. The CDR3 nucleotides are TGTGGTTCGGCCAAGGGGTTTTCTTCCTACGAGCAGTACTTC. As protein: CGSAKGFSSYEQYF.